This TCR beta chain was captured by sequencing in a study of T cell repertoires in aging, cancer and after chemotherapy. Study at large: Donors were grouped into six age bands spanning 30 or younger through 70 or older. Chronic lymphocytic leukemia patients on fludarabine- or bendamustine-based regimens gave paired samples before and after chemotherapy. About 8.8 million TCR reads made up the full dataset.

Peripheral blood genomic DNA, not sorted cells or RNA, was the template. A mixed TRB-A/B primer pool amplified rearranged TRB by multiplex touch-down PCR. TCRdb re-analysed the multiplex PCR reads in MiXCR, keeping a single row per CDR3 protein. The table has over 3,500 distinct CDR3 sequences, 25% to 30% seen once; the top ten hold about 32%. Findings and caveats of the study: Untreated cancer patients had significantly lower blood TCR diversity than age-matched healthy donors.

On this clonotype itself: Its antigen remains unidentified.

The CDR3 covers 16 residues. The V segment lost 5 bases and the J segment 1 base; nucleotides outside the gene matches: 8. The germline gives CDR1 LGHNA, CDR2 YSLEER. Sequences were obtained from blood. The genes are TRBV4-3 and TRBJ2-7; 10 bases line up with TRBD1. The receptor was isolated from a human donor with a blood cancer. The CDR3 region has the DNA TGCGCCAGCAGCTTCTCCGGGACAGGGGAATCCTACGAGCAGTACTTC. Translated: CASSFSGTGESYEQYF.